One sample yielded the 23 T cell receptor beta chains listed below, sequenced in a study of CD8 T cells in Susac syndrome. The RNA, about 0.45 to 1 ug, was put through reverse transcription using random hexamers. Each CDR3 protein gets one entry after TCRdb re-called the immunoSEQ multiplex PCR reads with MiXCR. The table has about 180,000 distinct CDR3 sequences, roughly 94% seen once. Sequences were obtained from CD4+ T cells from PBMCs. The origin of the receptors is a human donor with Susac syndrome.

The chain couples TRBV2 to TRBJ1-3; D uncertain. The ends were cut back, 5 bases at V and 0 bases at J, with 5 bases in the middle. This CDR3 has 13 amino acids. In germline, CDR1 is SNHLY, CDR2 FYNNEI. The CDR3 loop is CASSTSSGNTIYF. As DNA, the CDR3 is TGTGCCAGCAGTACTAGCTCTGGAAACACCATATATTTT.

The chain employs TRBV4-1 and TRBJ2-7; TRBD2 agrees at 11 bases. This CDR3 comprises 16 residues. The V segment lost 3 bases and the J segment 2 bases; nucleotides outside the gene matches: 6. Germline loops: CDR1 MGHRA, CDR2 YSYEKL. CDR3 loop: CASSQKATSGTYEQYF. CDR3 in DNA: TGCGCCAGCAGCCAGAAGGCGACTAGCGGGACCTACGAGCAGTACTTC.

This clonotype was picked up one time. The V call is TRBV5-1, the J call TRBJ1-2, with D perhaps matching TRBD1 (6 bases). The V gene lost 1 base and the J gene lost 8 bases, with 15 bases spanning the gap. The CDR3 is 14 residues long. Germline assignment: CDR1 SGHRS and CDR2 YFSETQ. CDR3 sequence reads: CASSLQDKGGGYTF. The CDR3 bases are TGCGCCAGCAGCTTGCAGGACAAAGGGGGAGGCTACACCTTC.

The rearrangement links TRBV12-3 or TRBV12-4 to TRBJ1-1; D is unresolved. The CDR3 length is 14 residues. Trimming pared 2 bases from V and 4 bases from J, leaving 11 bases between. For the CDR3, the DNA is TGTGCCAGCAGTTTACCCCCGGACCCCACTGAAGCTTTCTTT. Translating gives CASSLPPDPTEAFF.

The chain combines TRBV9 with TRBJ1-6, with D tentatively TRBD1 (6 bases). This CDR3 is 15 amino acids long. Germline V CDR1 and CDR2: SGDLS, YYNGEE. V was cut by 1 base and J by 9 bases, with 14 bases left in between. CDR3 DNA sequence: TGTGCCAGCAGCGTATTAGCGGGGGCTGGTTCACCCCTCCACTTT. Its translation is CASSVLAGAGSPLHF.

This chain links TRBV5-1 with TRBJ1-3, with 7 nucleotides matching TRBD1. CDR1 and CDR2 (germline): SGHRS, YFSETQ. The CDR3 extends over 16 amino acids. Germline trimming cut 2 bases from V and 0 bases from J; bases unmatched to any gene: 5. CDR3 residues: CASSFGQAGSGNTIYF. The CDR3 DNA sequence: TGCGCCAGCAGCTTCGGACAGGCCGGCTCTGGAAACACCATATATTTT.

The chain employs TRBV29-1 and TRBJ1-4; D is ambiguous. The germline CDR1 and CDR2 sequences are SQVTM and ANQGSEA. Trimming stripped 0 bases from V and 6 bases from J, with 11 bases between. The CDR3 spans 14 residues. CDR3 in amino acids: CSVEEPGEYEKLFF. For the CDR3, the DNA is TGCAGCGTTGAAGAGCCCGGGGAATATGAAAAACTGTTTTTT.

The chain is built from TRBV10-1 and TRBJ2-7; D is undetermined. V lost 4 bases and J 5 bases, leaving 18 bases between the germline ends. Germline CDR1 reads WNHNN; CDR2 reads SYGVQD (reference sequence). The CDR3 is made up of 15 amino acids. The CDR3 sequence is CASSALRQVPNEQYF. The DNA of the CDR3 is TGCGCCAGCAGTGCCCTACGACAAGTCCCCAACGAGCAGTACTTC.

The CDR3 DNA is TGCAGTGCAACGGACGGCGGTAACTATGGCTACACCTTC. Translating it yields CSATDGGNYGYTF. The chain couples TRBV20-1 to TRBJ1-2; the D is unclear. V was clipped by 6 bases and J by 1 base, with 12 bases between them. The CDR3 loop spans 13 amino acids. Per germline, CDR1 DFQATT and CDR2 SNEGSKA (reference sequence).

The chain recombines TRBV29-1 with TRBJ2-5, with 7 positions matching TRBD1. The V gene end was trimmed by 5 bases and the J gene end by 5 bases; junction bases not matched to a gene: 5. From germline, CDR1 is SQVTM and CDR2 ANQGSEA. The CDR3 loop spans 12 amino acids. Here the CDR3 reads CSVLGTAETQYF. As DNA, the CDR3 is TGCAGCGTTCTCGGGACAGCGGAGACCCAGTACTTC. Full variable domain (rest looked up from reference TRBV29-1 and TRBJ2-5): SAVISQKPSRDICQRGTSLTIQCQVDSQVTMMFWYRQQPGQSLTLIATANQGSEATYESGFVIDKFPISRPNLTFSTLTVSNMSPEDSSIYLCSVLGTAETQYFGPGTRLLVL.

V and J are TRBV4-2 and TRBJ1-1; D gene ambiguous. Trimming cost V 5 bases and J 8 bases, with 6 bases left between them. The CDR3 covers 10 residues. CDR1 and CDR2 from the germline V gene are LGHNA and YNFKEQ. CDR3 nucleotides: TGTGCCAGCAGCAACAGAGAAGCTTTCTTT. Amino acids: CASSNREAFF.

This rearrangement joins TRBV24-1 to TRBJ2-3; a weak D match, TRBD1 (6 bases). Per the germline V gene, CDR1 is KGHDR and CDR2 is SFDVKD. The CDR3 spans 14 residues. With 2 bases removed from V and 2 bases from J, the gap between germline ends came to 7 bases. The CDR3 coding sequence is TGTGCCACCAGTGATTCAGGGGTCACAGATACGCAGTATTTT. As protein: CATSDSGVTDTQYF.

The CDR3 bases are TGCGCCACCGGCCCGGAGAGCACAGATACGCAGTATTTT. Translating it yields CATGPESTDTQYF. The chain recombines TRBV23-1 with TRBJ2-3; D is unclear. TRBV23-1 is an ORF; its function is uncertain. Trimming removed 10 bases at V and 0 bases at J, with 11 bases between. This CDR3 spans 13 amino acids.

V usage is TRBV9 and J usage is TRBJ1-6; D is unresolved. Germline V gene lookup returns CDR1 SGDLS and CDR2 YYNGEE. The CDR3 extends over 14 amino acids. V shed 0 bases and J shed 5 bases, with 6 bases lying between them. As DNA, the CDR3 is TGTGCCAGCAGCGTAGCGCAGGATAATTCACCCCTCCACTTT. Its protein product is CASSVAQDNSPLHF.

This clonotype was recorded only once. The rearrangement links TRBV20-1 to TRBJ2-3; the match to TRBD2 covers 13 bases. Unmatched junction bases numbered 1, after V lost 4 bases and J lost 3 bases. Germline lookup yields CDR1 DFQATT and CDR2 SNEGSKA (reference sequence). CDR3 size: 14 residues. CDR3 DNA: TGCAGTGCTACGACTAGCGGGGGGACAGATACGCAGTATTTT. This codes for CSATTSGGTDTQYF.

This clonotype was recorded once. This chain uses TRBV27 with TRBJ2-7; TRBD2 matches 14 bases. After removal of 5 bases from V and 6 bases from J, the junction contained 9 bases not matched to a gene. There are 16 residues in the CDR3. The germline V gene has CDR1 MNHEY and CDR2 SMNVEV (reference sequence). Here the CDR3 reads CASSPSRLAGGREQYF. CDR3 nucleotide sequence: TGTGCCAGCAGTCCCTCCCGACTAGCGGGGGGGCGCGAGCAGTACTTC.

The CDR3 nucleotides are TGCGCCAGCAGCCAAGATAGGCAGGGCAATCAGCCCCAGCATTTT. It yields the protein CASSQDRQGNQPQHF. The rearrangement links TRBV4-1 to TRBJ1-5; D gene uncertain. Germline lookup yields CDR1 MGHRA and CDR2 YSYEKL. This CDR3 region has 15 residues. V was cut by 0 bases and J by 2 bases, with 8 bases left in between.

DNA for the CDR3: TGTGCCAGCAGCCAATTAAGGGCAAGGGAGCAGTTCTTC. Its protein is CASSQLRAREQFF. The chain combines TRBV3-1 with TRBJ2-1; D gene uncertain. CDR1 LGHDT and CDR2 YNNKEL come from the germline V gene (reference sequence). Trimming removed 2 bases at V and 10 bases at J, with 12 bases between. CDR3 length: 13 amino acids.

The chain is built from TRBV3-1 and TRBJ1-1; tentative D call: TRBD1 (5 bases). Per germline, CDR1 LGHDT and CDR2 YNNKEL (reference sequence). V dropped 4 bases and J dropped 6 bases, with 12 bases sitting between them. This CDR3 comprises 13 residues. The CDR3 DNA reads TGTGCCAGCAGCCTCCGGTGGGGGGCTGAAGCTTTCTTT. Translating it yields CASSLRWGAEAFF.

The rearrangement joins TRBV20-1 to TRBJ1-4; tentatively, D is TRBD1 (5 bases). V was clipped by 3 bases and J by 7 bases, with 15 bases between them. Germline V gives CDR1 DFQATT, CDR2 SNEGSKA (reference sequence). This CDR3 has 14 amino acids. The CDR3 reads CSASPTTRGEKLFF. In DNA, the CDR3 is TGCAGTGCTAGTCCGACAACTAGGGGTGAAAAACTGTTTTTT.

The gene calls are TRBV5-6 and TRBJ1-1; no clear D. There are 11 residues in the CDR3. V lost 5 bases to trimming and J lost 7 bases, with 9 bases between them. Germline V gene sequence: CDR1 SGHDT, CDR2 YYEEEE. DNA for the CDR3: TGTGCCAGCAGTCGAGCCGATGAAGCTTTCTTT. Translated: CASSRADEAFF.

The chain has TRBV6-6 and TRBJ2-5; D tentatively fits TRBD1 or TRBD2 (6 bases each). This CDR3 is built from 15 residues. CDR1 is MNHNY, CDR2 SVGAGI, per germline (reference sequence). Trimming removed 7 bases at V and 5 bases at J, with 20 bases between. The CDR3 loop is CASTPGQRAGETQYF. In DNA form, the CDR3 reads TGTGCCAGCACCCCGGGACAACGTGCGGGGGAGACCCAGTACTTC.

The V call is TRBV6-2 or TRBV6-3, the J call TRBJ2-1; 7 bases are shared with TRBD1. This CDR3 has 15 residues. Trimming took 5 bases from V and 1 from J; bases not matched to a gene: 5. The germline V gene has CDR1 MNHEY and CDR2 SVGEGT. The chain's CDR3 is CASSANRGSYNEQFF. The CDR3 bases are TGTGCCAGCAGTGCCAACAGGGGTTCCTACAATGAGCAGTTCTTC.